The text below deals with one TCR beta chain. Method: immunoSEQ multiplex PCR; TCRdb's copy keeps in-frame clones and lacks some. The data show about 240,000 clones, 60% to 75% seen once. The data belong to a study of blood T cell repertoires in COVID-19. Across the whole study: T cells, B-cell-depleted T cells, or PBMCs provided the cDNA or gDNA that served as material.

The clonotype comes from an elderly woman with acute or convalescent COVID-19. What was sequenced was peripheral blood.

The CDR3: CASSSGGSGTGELFF. CDR3 sequence (DNA): TGTGCCAGCAGTTCGGGGGGAAGCGGCACCGGGGAGCTGTTTTTT. The genes are TRBV5-6 and TRBJ2-2; 7 bases align to TRBD2. J lost 4 bases, V lost 5 bases, and 8 bases had no gene match. The germline gives CDR1 SGHDT, CDR2 YYEEEE. This CDR3 spans 15 amino acids.